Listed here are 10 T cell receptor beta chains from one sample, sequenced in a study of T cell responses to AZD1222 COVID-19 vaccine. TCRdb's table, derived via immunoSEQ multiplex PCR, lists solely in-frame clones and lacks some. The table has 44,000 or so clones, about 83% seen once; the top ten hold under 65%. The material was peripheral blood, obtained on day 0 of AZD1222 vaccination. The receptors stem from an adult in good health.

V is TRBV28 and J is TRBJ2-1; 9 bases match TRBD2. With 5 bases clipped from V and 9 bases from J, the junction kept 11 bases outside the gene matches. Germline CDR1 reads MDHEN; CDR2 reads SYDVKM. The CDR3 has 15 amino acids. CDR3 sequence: CASSPLAGSIGEQFF. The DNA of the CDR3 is TGTGCCAGCAGTCCCCTAGCGGGATCGATTGGTGAGCAGTTCTTC.

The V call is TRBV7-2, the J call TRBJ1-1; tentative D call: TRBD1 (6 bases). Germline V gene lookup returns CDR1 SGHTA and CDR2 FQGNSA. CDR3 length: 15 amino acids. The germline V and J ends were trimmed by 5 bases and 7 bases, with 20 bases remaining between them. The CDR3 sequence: CASSRYRDTGLEAFF. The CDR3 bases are TGTGCCAGCAGCCGTTACAGGGATACGGGGCTTGAAGCTTTCTTT.

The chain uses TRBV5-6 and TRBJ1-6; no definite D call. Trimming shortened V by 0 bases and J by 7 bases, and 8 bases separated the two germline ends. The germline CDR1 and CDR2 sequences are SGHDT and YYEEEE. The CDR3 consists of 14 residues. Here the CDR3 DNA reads TGTGCCAGCAGCTTGGACAGTACCAATTCACCCCTCCACTTT. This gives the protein CASSLDSTNSPLHF.

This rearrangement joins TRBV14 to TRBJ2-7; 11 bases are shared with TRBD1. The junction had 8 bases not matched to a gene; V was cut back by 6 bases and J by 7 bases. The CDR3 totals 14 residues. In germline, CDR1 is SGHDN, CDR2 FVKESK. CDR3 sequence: CASSLGQGAKEQYF. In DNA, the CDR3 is TGTGCCAGCAGTCTAGGACAGGGGGCGAAAGAGCAGTACTTC. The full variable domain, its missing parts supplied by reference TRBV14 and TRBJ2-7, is EAGVTQFPSHSVIEKGQTVTLRCDPISGHDNLYWYRRVMGKEIKFLLHFVKESKQDESGMPNNRFLAERTGGTYSTLKVQPAELEDSGVYFCASSLGQGAKEQYFGPGTRLTVT.

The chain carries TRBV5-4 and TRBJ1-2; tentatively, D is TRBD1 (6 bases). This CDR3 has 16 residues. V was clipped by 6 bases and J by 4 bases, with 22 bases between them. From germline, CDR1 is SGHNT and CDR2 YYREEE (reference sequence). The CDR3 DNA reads TGTGCCAGCACCGCCGGGGGGGGGCTATCGACCTATGGCTACACCTTC. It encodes CASTAGGGLSTYGYTF.

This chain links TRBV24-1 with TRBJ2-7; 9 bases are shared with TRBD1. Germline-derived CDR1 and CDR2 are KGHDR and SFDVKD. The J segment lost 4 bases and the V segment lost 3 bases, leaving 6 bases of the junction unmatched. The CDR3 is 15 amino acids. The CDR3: CATSDPDRGIYEQYF. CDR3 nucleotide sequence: TGTGCCACCAGTGATCCCGACAGGGGGATTTACGAGCAGTACTTC.

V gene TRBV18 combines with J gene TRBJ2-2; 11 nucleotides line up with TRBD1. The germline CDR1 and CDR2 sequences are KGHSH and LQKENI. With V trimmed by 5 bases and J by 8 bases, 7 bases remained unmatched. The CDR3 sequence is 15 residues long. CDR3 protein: CASSSGQGASGELFF. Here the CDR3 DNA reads TGTGCCAGCTCATCCGGACAGGGGGCGTCGGGGGAGCTGTTTTTT.

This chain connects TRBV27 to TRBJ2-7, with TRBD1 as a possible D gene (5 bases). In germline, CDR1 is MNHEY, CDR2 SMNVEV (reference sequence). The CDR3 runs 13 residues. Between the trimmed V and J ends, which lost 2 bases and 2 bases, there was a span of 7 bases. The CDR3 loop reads CASSLRQTYEQYF. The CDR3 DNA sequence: TGTGCCAGCAGTTTAAGACAGACCTACGAGCAGTACTTC.

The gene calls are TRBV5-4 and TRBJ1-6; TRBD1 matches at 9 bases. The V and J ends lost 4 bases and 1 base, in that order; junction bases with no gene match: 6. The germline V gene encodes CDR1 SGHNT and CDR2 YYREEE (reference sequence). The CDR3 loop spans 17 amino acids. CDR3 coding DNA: TGTGCCAGCAGCGCCGGGACAGGGAGGTCCTATAATTCACCCCTCCACTTT. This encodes CASSAGTGRSYNSPLHF. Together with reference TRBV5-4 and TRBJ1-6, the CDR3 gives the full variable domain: ETGVTQSPTHLIKTRGQQVTLRCSSQSGHNTVSWYQQALGQGPQFIFQYYREEENGRGNFPPRFSGLQFPNYSSELNVNALELDDSALYLCASSAGTGRSYNSPLHFGNGTRLTVT.

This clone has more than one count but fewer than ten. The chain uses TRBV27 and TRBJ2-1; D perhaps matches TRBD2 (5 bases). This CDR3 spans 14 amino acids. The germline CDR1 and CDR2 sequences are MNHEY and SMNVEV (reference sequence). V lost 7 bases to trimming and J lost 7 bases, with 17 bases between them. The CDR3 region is CASTPRRGGNEQFF. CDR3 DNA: TGTGCCAGCACCCCTCGACGGGGTGGGAATGAGCAGTTCTTC.